Each of the 4 T cell receptor beta chains below was sequenced from the same sample in a study of T cells in Graves' hyperthyroidism and ophthalmopathy (dated by TCRdb to between 2018 and 2021). Library preparation employed multiplex PCR. Reads for this sample came from an Illumina HiSeq 2000. Amplification of TCR beta CDR3 regions was carried out from RNA transcripts. The TCR CDR3 was subjected to a first round of RT-PCR using the HTBI primer set and the Qiagen OneStep RT-PCR kit. TCRdb reworked the public reads: Q25 trimming with fastp, MiXCR clone assembly, productive beta chains retained. Entries are consolidated by CDR3 protein sequence, retaining the most common genes and DNA. The sample records about half a million distinct CDR3 sequences, roughly 21% of which are singletons. The ten largest clones represent over 45% of the sample. Sequenced: blood. All receptors derive from a man in his forties or fifties with Graves' ophthalmopathy.

The genes are TRBV5-5 and TRBJ1-1, with TRBD1 matching over 9 bases. J lost 1 base, V lost 4 bases, and 11 bases had no gene match. CDR3 size: 17 residues. Germline-derived CDR1 and CDR2 are SGHKS and YYEKEE (reference sequence). CDR3 loop: CASSRGGNRGPNTEAFF. The CDR3 coding sequence is TGTGCCAGCAGCCGCGGGGGGAACAGGGGGCCGAACACTGAAGCTTTCTTT.

The table lists this clonotype with many counts. The gene calls are TRBV12-3 or TRBV12-4 and TRBJ2-7; TRBD1 agrees at 9 bases. This CDR3 region has 15 residues. The trim removed 6 bases at V and 4 bases at J, leaving 10 bases unmatched. The CDR3 sequence is CASRSRGQGGYEQYF. The CDR3 DNA is TGTGCCAGCAGATCAAGGGGACAGGGCGGTTACGAGCAGTACTTC.

This clonotype was observed a few times. The chain carries TRBV6-5 and TRBJ2-2, with unresolved D. The germline CDR1 and CDR2 sequences are MNHEY and SVGAGI. Trimming removed 3 bases at V and 4 bases at J, with 12 bases between. The CDR3 extends over 15 amino acids. CDR3 DNA sequence: TGTGCCAGCAGTTATGTGGTGCCCAGCACCGGGGAGCTGTTTTTT. It is translated as CASSYVVPSTGELFF.

The V gene is TRBV11-2, the J gene TRBJ2-2, with TRBD2 matching 12 bases. CDR3 length equals 16 residues. Trimming at V came to 5 bases and at J to 1 base, leaving 2 bases not matched to a gene. The germline CDR1 and CDR2 sequences are SGHAT and FQNNGV. The CDR3 DNA sequence: TGTGCCAGCAGCAGGACTAGCGGGGTGAACACCGGGGAGCTGTTTTTT. It specifies CASSRTSGVNTGELFF. The full variable domain, rest sourced from reference TRBV11-2 and TRBJ2-2, is EAGVAQSPRYKIIEKRQSVAFWCNPISGHATLYWYQQILGQGPKLLIQFQNNGVVDDSQLPKDRFSAERLKGVDSTLKIQPAKLEDSAVYLCASSRTSGVNTGELFFGEGSRLTVL.